This TCR beta chain was sequenced during a study of T cell responses to AZD1222 COVID-19 vaccine (dated by TCRdb to 2020 to 2023). Regarding the study in general: TCR sequencing covered 233 trial participants: 200 to 220 given two doses of AZD1222 and 26 given two doses of MenACWY control vaccine. Enrollment into the trials was organized by age into subgroups of 18-55, 56-69 and 70-plus years, and those subgroups contained approximately 150, 30 and 60 TCR-sequenced participants, respectively.

About this clone itself: Its antigen is unknown. The record has no base qualities; no much larger clone is one base away.

CDR1 and CDR2 were assigned from the germline V gene as MNHEY and SVGAGI. The junction shows trimming of 0 bases on V and 1 base on J, plus 8 bases between the germline ends. The CDR3 covers 15 residues, taking in both the cysteine and the phenylalanine. Only the CDR3 region is kept as DNA, spanning 45 bases read in frame from base 1. Sample time point, as interpreted from the label and publication: about 28 days (+/-7) after the second vaccine dose. AZD1222 recipients given second doses at about 4 weeks or at about 12 weeks were pooled, since spike-specific TCR depth and breadth were not found to differ between the two schedules. Vaccinee samples came from UK trials COV001 and COV002, including a single-blind randomized controlled phase 2/3 trial of AZD1222 (ChAdOx1 nCoV-19) in healthy adults. Trial participant PBMC samples were collected at day 0 and day 28 after the second dose for TCRbeta chain sequencing.

The CDR3 regions of human TCRbeta chains were analyzed by immunosequencing. As for the original processing: Repertoire TCRs were matched against a reference library of SARS-CoV-2-specific TCRs generated with the MIRA antigen-specificity platform. Breadth meant the fraction of unique TCRs that were SARS-CoV-2-associated, whereas depth meant the fraction of total T cells that were SARS-CoV-2-associated. Using the MIRA data, each spike-specific TCR was assigned both to the spike region to which the TCR was reactive and to a CD4 or CD8 class. Log10-transformed breadth and depth values were compared by one-way ANOVA with Sidak's multiple comparisons tests. TCRdb stores this immuneACCESS table with in-frame sequences only. Part of the clones is absent; in the studies checked, under half of the shortfall reflects unresolved V genes, and no reason is known for the rest. Clone size and V and J calls were adopted from that table, with D and trimming inferred from the DNA. The sample data list around 140,000 clones, and 92% of these were observed just once. The top ten hold approximately 4.3% of the sample.

On the study overall, not on this receptor specifically: Epitopes outside the regions mutated in the B.1.351 and B.1.1.7 variants were reportedly recognized by nearly half of the unique spike-specific TCRs. Conclusions about previously exposed vaccinees were limited because only a handful of AZD1222 recipients were SARS-CoV-2 seropositive at baseline. The 56-69-year group was small, and its depth increase did not reach significance, likely because of low power. Participants were mostly white British and included more females than males, and it was suggested by the authors that clonal diversity may have been underestimated. Spike-specific TCR breadth and depth rose significantly after two AZD1222 doses compared with day 0 and with MenACWY recipients. Vaccine-associated CD4 TCRs spanned the whole spike protein, with dominant responses in regions 160-218 and 743-854. Because no day 14 peak-response samples were available, repertoires were characterized only after the peak T cell response.

This chain joins TRBV6-5 to TRBJ2-3, with no reliable assignment of the D segment. The sequence was obtained from an adult who received the AZD1222 COVID-19 vaccine. The sample in question was peripheral blood, obtained 28 days after the second AZD1222 dose. The sequenced DNA is TGTGCCAGCAGTTACTCGTCCACGCGCACAGATACGCAGTATTTT. Translation gives CASSYSSTRTDTQYF.